The 17 T cell receptor beta chains reported below all come from one sample, sequenced in a study of control samples from healthy donors and cancer patients. Clones were sequenced by immunoSEQ multiplex PCR, and TCRdb holds only the in-frame ones, with some missing. This sample has over 80,000 clones; just under 85% occur once, and the top ten carry roughly a fifth. The sample consisted of blood. The receptor source for this set is a man between 25 and 39 years old in good health.

The chain recombines TRBV7-9 with TRBJ1-1, with TRBD1 matching over 9 bases. Trimming removed 5 bases from V and 5 bases from J; junction bases left unmatched: 9. Per germline, CDR1 SEHNR and CDR2 FQNEAQ (reference sequence). The CDR3 has 15 residues. As DNA, the CDR3 is TGTGCCAGCAGCGCAACAGGGGGCGCCTTAACTGAAGCTTTCTTT. Translation gives CASSATGGALTEAFF.

The CDR3 region is CASSPPPRGGSYNEQFF. As DNA, the CDR3 is TGTGCCAGCAGTCCTCCCCCTCGGGGGGGCTCCTACAATGAGCAGTTCTTC. The chain uses TRBV27 and TRBJ2-1; 8 nucleotides agree with TRBD2. CDR3 length equals 17 residues. Germline loops: CDR1 MNHEY, CDR2 SMNVEV (reference sequence). J was trimmed by 0 bases and V by 5 bases; bases with no gene match: 9.

The chain employs TRBV4-1 and TRBJ2-1; TRBD2 agrees at 15 bases. From germline, CDR1 is MGHRA and CDR2 YSYEKL. V lost 5 bases to trimming and J lost 7 bases; unmatched junction nucleotides: 3. CDR3 size: 15 residues. For the CDR3, the DNA is TGCGCCAGCAGCTGGACTAGCGGGGGGGTTAATGAGCAGTTCTTC. Protein sequence: CASSWTSGGVNEQFF.

The gene calls are TRBV5-1 and TRBJ1-1; D is unresolved. This CDR3 is built from 15 residues. Germline CDR1 SGHRS, CDR2 YFSETQ. Trimming took 0 bases from V and 6 from J, leaving 15 bases between them. CDR3 amino acids: CASSLDMGLESEAFF. Written as DNA, the CDR3 is TGCGCCAGCAGCTTGGACATGGGATTAGAGTCTGAAGCTTTCTTT. The complete variable domain, with remaining parts taken from reference TRBV5-1 and TRBJ1-1, reads KAGVTQTPRYLIKTRGQQVTLSCSPISGHRSVSWYQQTPGQGLQFLFEYFSETQRNKGNFPGRFSGRQFSNSRSEMNVSTLELGDSALYLCASSLDMGLESEAFFGQGTRLTVV.

This chain links TRBV5-1 with TRBJ1-1; D is possibly TRBD1 (6 bases). Germline lookup yields CDR1 SGHRS and CDR2 YFSETQ. This CDR3 is built from 12 residues. V gave up 5 bases and J gave up 6 bases, with 11 bases separating them. CDR3 bases: TGCGCCAGCAGTACAGGGCTCGCTGAAGCTTTCTTT. This gives the protein CASSTGLAEAFF.

The chain joins TRBV7-3 to TRBJ2-3; 9 bases line up with TRBD2. The CDR3 loop spans 17 amino acids. CDR1 and CDR2 from the germline V gene are SGHTA and FQGTGA. V shed 5 bases and J 3 bases; nucleotides not matched to a gene: 12. The CDR3 is CASSRTSGGPSTDTQYF. CDR3 nucleotide sequence: TGTGCCAGCAGCCGCACAAGCGGGGGGCCGTCTACAGATACGCAGTATTTT.

V is TRBV3-1 (or the pseudogene TRBV3-2) and J is TRBJ2-3; no clear D. Germline V gene data show CDR1 as LGHDT and CDR2 as YNNKEL (reference sequence). V gave up 4 bases and J gave up 5 bases, with 22 bases separating them. CDR3 length: 17 amino acids. The chain's CDR3 is CASSRRVKASLIDTQYF. The CDR3, as DNA: TGTGCCAGCAGCCGGCGAGTAAAAGCGTCCCTAATAGATACGCAGTATTTT.

This rearrangement joins TRBV30 to TRBJ1-3; TRBD1 is a possible D gene (5 bases). The CDR3 spans 14 residues. Germline CDR1 is GTSNPN and CDR2 is SVGIG (reference sequence). Trimming took 3 bases from V and 5 from J, leaving 14 bases between them. CDR3 in DNA: TGTGCCTGGAGCTCTGGGGCGAGAAGAAACACCATATATTTT. Protein: CAWSSGARRNTIYF.

This sequence joins TRBV5-1 and TRBJ2-3, with D possibly TRBD2 on 7 matching bases. Trimming removed 0 bases at V and 6 bases at J, with 17 bases between. CDR3 size: 16 residues. CDR1 is SGHRS and CDR2 is YFSETQ in the germline V gene. CDR3 amino acids: CASSLAPRGGWDTQYF. The DNA for the CDR3 is TGCGCCAGCAGCTTGGCCCCTAGGGGGGGTTGGGATACGCAGTATTTT.

This clone was found a few times. J is TRBJ2-7 and V is TRBV6-5; tentatively, D is TRBD1 (5 bases). Germline values: CDR1 MNHEY, CDR2 SVGAGI. The CDR3 runs to 13 residues. Deletions cut 5 bases from V and 5 bases from J, with 13 bases between. The CDR3 region has the DNA TGTGCCAGCAGTCCTATCCCAGGGAACGAGCAGTACTTC. Protein: CASSPIPGNEQYF.

The chain combines TRBV9 with TRBJ2-3; 9 bases are shared with TRBD2. Germline V gene lookup returns CDR1 SGDLS and CDR2 YYNGEE. V lost 0 bases to trimming and J lost 1 base; unmatched junction nucleotides: 3. The length of the CDR3 is 16 residues. CDR3 loop: CASSVGASGGTDTQYF. CDR3 bases: TGTGCCAGCAGCGTAGGGGCTAGCGGGGGCACAGATACGCAGTATTTT.

This clone came up many times. V gene TRBV6-5 combines with J gene TRBJ1-6; 10 nucleotides line up with TRBD1. Germline V gene data show CDR1 as MNHEY and CDR2 as SVGAGI. The CDR3 is 15 residues long. Unmatched junction bases numbered 7, after V lost 4 bases and J lost 10 bases. CDR3 residues: CASSLGQGFRSPLHF. CDR3 DNA: TGTGCCAGCAGTTTGGGACAGGGGTTTCGGTCACCCCTCCACTTT.

The rearrangement uses TRBV27 and TRBJ2-6; D unclear. Germline V gene lookup returns CDR1 MNHEY and CDR2 SMNVEV (reference sequence). This CDR3 has 15 amino acids. Trimming stripped 1 base from V and 1 base from J, with 5 bases between. The chain's CDR3 is CASSLFGSGANVLTF. As DNA, the CDR3 is TGTGCCAGCAGTTTATTTGGATCTGGGGCCAACGTCCTGACTTTC. The variable domain in full, completed from reference TRBV27 and TRBJ2-6, reads EAQVTQNPRYLITVTGKKLTVTCSQNMNHEYMSWYRQDPGLGLRQIYYSMNVEVTDKGDVPEGYKVSRKEKRNFPLILESPSPNQTSLYFCASSLFGSGANVLTFGAGSRLTVL.

The rearrangement joins TRBV5-1 to TRBJ1-6; 8 bases align to TRBD1. Germline trimming cut 1 base from V and 0 bases from J; bases unmatched to any gene: 12. This CDR3 has 20 amino acids. Germline V gene data show CDR1 as SGHRS and CDR2 as YFSETQ. CDR3 coding DNA: TGCGCCAGCAGCTTGCGGGAGTGGGACAGGTCCAGCTCCTATAATTCACCCCTCCACTTT. Translation: CASSLREWDRSSSYNSPLHF.

This chain's CDR3 is CASSILRENNQPQHF. In DNA, the CDR3 is TGTGCCAGTAGTATTTTGCGGGAGAACAATCAGCCCCAGCATTTT. The chain has TRBV19 and TRBJ1-5; no clear D. The germline CDR1 and CDR2 sequences are LNHDA and SQIVND (reference sequence). Trimming left V 3 bases short and J 3 bases short, with 12 bases between. CDR3 length: 15 residues.

The CDR3 DNA reads TGTGCCAGCAGTTTCTTGACAGTAGGCGAAGAAAAACTGTTTTTT. Encoded protein: CASSFLTVGEEKLFF. The chain employs TRBV28 and TRBJ1-4, with D perhaps matching TRBD1 (5 bases). The CDR3 is made up of 15 amino acids. Trimming removed 3 bases from V and 8 bases from J, with 16 bases in between. Germline V gene sequence: CDR1 MDHEN, CDR2 SYDVKM.

This clone occurred a few times. This chain links TRBV6-5 with TRBJ1-2, with a tentative D call TRBD1 (5 bases). From germline, CDR1 is MNHEY and CDR2 SVGAGI. Trimming removed 10 bases from V and 7 bases from J, with 22 bases in between. The CDR3 extends over 14 amino acids. CDR3 DNA sequence: TGTGCCACCAGGCCCCCGAGGGCAGGGTCTGGCTACACCTTC. Translation: CATRPPRAGSGYTF.